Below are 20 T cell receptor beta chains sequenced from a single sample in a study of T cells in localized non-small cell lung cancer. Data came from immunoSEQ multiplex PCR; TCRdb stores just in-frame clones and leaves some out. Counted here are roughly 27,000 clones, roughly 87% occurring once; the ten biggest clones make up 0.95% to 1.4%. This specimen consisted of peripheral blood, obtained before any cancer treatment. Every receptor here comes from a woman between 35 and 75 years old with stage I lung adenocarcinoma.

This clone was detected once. CDR3 protein: CASSIDPRVRSTDTQYF. CDR3 nucleotide sequence: TGTGCCAGTAGTATAGATCCCAGGGTACGTAGCACAGATACGCAGTATTTT. V usage is TRBV19 and J usage is TRBJ2-3; D may be TRBD1 (5 bases). CDR3 length equals 17 residues. Trimming shortened V by 0 bases and J by 0 bases, and 13 bases separated the two germline ends. Germline lookup yields CDR1 LNHDA and CDR2 SQIVND (reference sequence).

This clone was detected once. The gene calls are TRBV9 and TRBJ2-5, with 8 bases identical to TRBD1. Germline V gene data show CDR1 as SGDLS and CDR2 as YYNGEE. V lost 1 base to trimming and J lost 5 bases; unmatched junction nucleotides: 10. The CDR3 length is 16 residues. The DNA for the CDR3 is TGTGCCAGCAGCGTAAGCGGGCAGGGGGCAGAGGAGACCCAGTACTTC. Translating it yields CASSVSGQGAEETQYF.

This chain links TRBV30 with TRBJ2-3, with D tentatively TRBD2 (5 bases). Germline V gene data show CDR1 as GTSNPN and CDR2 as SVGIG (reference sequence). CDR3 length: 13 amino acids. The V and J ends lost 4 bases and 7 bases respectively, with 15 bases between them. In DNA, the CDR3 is TGTGCCTGGACCGGGAACGGAGGCAATACGCAGTATTTT. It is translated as CAWTGNGGNTQYF.

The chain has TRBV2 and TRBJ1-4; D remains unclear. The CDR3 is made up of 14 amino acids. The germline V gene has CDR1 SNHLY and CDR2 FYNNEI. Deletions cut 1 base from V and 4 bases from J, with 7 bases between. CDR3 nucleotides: TGTGCCAGCAGTGAAGGACGGAATAATGAAAAACTGTTTTTT. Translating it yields CASSEGRNNEKLFF. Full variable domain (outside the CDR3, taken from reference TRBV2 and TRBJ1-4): EPEVTQTPSHQVTQMGQEVILRCVPISNHLYFYWYRQILGQKVEFLVSFYNNEISEKSEIFDDQFSVERPDGSNFTLKIRSTKLEDSAMYFCASSEGRNNEKLFFGSGTQLSVL.

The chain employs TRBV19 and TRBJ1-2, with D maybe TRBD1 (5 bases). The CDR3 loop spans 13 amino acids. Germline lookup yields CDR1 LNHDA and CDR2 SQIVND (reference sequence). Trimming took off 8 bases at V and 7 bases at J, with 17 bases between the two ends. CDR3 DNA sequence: TGTGCCAGTTCCCGACCAGGGAGGAGTGGCTACACCTTC. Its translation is CASSRPGRSGYTF.

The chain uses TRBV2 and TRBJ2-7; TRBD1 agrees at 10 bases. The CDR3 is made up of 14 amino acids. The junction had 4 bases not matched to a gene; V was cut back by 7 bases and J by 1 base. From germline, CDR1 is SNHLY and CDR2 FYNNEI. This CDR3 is CASKTGGSSYEQYF. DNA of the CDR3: TGTGCCAGCAAGACAGGGGGCAGTTCCTACGAGCAGTACTTC.

The CDR3 is CASSQQGSGYGYTF. DNA for the CDR3: TGTGCCAGCAGCCAACAGGGTAGTGGCTATGGCTACACCTTC. This chain uses TRBV5-5 with TRBJ1-2, with D maybe TRBD1 (6 bases). CDR3 size: 14 residues. V lost 4 bases and J 4 bases, leaving 14 bases between the germline ends. Germline V gene sequence: CDR1 SGHKS, CDR2 YYEKEE (reference sequence).

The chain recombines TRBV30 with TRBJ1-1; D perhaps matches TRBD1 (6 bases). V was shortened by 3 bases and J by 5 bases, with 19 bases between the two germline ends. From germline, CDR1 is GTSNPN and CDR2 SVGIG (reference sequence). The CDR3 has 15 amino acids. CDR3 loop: CAWRKPGVGGTEAFF. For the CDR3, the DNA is TGTGCCTGGAGGAAACCAGGGGTCGGGGGAACTGAAGCTTTCTTT.

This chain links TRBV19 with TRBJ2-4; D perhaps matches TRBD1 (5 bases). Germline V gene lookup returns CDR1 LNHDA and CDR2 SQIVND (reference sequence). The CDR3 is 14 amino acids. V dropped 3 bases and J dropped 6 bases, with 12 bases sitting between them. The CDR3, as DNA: TGTGCCAGTAGTATCGCATCAGGGATAAACATTCAGTACTTC. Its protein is CASSIASGINIQYF.

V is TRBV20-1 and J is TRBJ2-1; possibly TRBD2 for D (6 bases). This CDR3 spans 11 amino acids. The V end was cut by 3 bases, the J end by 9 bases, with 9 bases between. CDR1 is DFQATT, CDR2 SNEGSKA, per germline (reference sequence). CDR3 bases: TGCAGTGCTAGCCTAGCGATTGAGCAGTTCTTC. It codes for CSASLAIEQFF.

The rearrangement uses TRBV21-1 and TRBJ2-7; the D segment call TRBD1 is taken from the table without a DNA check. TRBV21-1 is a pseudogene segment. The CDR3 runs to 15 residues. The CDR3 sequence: CASSKGRGISYEQYF. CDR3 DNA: TGTGCCAGCAGCAAGGGCAGGGGAATCTCCTACGAGCAGTACTTC.

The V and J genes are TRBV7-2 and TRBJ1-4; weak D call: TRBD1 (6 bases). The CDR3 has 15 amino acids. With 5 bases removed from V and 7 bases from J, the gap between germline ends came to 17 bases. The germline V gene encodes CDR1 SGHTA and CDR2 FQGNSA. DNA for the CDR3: TGTGCCAGCAGCGCCCGGGACGGGGGCGTTGAAAAACTGTTTTTT. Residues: CASSARDGGVEKLFF.

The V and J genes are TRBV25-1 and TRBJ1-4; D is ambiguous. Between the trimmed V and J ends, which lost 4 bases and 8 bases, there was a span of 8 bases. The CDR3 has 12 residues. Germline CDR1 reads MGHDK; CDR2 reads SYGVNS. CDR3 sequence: CASSGGPEKLFF. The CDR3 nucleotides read TGTGCCAGCAGTGGCGGGCCCGAAAAACTGTTTTTT.

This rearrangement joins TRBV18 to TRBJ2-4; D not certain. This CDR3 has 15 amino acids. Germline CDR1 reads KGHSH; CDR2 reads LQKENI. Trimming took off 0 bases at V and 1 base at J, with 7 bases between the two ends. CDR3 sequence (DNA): TGTGCCAGCTCACCACCGCAAACGGCCAAAAACATTCAGTACTTC. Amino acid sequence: CASSPPQTAKNIQYF.

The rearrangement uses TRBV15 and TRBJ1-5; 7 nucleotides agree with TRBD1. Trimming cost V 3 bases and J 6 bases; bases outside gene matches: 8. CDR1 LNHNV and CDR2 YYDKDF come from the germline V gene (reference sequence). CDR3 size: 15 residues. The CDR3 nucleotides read TGTGCCACCAGCAGCCAGAGTAGGGACAGTCAGCCCCAGCATTTT. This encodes CATSSQSRDSQPQHF. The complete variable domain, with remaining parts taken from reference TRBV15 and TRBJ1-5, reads DAMVIQNPRYQVTQFGKPVTLSCSQTLNHNVMYWYQQKSSQAPKLLFHYYDKDFNNEADTPDNFQSRRPNTSFCFLDIRSPGLGDTAMYLCATSSQSRDSQPQHFGDGTRLSIL.

This CDR3 is CATSRDQSGGAYEQYF. The DNA of the CDR3 is TGTGCCACCAGCAGAGACCAAAGCGGGGGTGCCTACGAGCAGTACTTC. The genes are TRBV15 and TRBJ2-7, with 8 positions matching TRBD2. There are 16 residues in the CDR3. Germline V gives CDR1 LNHNV, CDR2 YYDKDF (reference sequence). V shed 0 bases and J 2 bases; nucleotides not matched to a gene: 6.

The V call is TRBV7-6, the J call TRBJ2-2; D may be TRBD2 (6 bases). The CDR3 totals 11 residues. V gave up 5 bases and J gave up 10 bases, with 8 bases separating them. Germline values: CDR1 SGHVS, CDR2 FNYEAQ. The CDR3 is CASSPGVELFF. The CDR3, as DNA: TGTGCCAGCAGCCCGGGAGTGGAGCTGTTTTTT.

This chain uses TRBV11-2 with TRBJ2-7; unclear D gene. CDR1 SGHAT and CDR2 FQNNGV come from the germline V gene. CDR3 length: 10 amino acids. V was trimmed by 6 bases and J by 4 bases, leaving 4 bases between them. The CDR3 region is CASSLYEQYF. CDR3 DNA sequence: TGTGCCAGCAGTCTGTACGAGCAGTACTTC.

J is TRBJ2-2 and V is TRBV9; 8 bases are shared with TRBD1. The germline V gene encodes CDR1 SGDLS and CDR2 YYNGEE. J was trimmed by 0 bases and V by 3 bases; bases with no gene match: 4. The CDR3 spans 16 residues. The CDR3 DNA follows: TGTGCCAGCAGCGCCCTACAGGGGGCGAACACCGGGGAGCTGTTTTTT. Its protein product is CASSALQGANTGELFF.

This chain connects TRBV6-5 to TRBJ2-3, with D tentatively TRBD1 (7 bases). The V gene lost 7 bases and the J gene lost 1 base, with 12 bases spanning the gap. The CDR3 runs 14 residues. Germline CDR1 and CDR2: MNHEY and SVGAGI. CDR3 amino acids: CASTPRGGTDTQYF. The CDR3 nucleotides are TGTGCCAGCACCCCCAGGGGGGGCACAGATACGCAGTATTTT.